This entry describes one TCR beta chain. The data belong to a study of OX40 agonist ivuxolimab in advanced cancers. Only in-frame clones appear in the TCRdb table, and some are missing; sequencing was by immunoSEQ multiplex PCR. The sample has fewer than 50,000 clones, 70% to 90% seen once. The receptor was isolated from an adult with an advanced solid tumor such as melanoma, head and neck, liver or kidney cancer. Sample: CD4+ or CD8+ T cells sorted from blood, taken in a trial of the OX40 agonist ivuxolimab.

The CDR3 loop is CASSFLSGYNSPLHF. The CDR3, as DNA: TGCGCCAGCAGCTTCTTATCCGGATATAATTCACCCCTCCACTTT. The chain has TRBV5-1 and TRBJ1-6; D not resolved. Germline V gene sequence: CDR1 SGHRS, CDR2 YFSETQ. V was trimmed by 2 bases and J by 4 bases, leaving 10 bases between them. The CDR3 contains 15 residues.